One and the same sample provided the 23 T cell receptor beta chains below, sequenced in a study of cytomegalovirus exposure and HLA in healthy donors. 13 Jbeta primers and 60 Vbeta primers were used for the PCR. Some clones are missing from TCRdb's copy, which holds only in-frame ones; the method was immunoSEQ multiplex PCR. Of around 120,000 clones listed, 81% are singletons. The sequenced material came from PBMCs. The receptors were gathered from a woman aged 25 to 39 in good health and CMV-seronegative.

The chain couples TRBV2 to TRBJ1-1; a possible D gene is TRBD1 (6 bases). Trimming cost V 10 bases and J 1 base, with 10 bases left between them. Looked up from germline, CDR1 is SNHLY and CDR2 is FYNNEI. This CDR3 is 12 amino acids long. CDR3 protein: CATETGNTEAFF. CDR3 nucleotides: TGTGCCACGGAGACAGGGAACACTGAAGCTTTCTTT.

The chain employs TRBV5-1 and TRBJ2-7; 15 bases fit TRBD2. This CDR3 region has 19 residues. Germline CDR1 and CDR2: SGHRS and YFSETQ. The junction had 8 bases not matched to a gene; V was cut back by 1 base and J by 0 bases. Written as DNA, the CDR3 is TGCGCCAGCAGCTTGACCGGGACTAGCGGGAGGAGGAGCTCCTACGAGCAGTACTTC. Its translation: CASSLTGTSGRRSSYEQYF.

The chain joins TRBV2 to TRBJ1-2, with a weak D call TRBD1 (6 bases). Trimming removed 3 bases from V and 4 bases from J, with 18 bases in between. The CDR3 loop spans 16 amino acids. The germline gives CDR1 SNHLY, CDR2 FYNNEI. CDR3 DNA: TGTGCCAGCAGTGACCGGTTAGGGGGTTTCAGCTATGGCTACACCTTC. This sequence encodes CASSDRLGGFSYGYTF.

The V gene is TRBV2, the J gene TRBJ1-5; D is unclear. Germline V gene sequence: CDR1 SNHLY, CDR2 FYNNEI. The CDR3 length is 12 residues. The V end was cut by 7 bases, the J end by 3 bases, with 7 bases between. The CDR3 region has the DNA TGTGCCAGCACGAGGGACAATCAGCCCCAGCATTTT. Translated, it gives CASTRDNQPQHF.

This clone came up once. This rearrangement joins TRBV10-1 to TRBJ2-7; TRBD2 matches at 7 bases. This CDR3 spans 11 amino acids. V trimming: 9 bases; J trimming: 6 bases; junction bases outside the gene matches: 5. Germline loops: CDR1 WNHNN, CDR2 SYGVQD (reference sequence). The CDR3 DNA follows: TGCGCCAGTGAGTGGGGGGGCGAGCAGTACTTC. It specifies CASEWGGEQYF.

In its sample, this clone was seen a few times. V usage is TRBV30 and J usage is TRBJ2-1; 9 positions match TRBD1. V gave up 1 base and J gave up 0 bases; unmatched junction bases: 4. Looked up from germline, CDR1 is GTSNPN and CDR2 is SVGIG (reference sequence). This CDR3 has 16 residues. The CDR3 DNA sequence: TGTGCCTGGAGTGGGCCGGGACAGGGCTCCTACAATGAGCAGTTCTTC. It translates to CAWSGPGQGSYNEQFF.

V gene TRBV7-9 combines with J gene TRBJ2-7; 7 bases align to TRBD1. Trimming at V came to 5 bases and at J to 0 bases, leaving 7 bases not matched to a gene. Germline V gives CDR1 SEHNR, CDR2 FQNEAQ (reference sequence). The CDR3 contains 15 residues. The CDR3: CASSPDRIYSYEQYF. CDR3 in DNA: TGTGCCAGCAGCCCGGACAGGATCTACTCCTACGAGCAGTACTTC.

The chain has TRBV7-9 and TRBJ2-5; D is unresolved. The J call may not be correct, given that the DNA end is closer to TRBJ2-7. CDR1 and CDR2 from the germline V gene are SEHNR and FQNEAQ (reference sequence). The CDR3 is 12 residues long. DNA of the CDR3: TGTGCCAGCAGCTCTCGGGTCTACGAGCAGTACTTC. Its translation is CASSSRVYEQYF.

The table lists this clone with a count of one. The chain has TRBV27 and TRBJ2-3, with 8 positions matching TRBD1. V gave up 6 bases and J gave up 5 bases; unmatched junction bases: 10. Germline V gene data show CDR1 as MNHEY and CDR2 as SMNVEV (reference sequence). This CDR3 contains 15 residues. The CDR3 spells CASSTYQTGEDTQYF. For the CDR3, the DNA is TGTGCCAGCAGCACTTACCAGACAGGGGAAGATACGCAGTATTTT.

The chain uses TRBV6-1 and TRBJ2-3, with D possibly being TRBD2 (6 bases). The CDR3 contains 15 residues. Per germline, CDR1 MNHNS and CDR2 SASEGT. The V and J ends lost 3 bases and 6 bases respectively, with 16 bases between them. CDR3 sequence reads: CASSDETSYMDTQYF. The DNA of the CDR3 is TGTGCCAGCAGTGACGAAACTAGCTACATGGATACGCAGTATTTT.

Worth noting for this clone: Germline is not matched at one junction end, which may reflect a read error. CDR3 in DNA: TGTGCCAGCACCTTGGCAGGGGGACAGGGGTCCGAGCAGTACTTC. Protein sequence: CASTLAGGQGSEQYF. The chain has TRBV5-8 and TRBJ2-7, with 10 bases aligning to TRBD1. The CDR3 is 15 amino acids. Germline V gives CDR1 SGHTS, CDR2 YDEGEE. The complete variable domain, with remaining parts taken from reference TRBV5-8 and TRBJ2-7, reads EAGVTQSPTHLIKTRGQQATLRCSPISGHTSVYWYQQALGLGLQFLLWYDEGEERNRGNFPPRFSGRQFPNYSSELNVNALELEDSALYLCASTLAGGQGSEQYFGPGTRLTVT.

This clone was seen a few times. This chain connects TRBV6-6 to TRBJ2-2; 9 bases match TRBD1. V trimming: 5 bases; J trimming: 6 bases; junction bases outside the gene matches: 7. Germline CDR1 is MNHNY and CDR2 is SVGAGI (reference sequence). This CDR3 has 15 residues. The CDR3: CASSLTGQGSGELFF. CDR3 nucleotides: TGTGCCAGCAGTCTGACGGGACAGGGATCCGGGGAGCTGTTTTTT.

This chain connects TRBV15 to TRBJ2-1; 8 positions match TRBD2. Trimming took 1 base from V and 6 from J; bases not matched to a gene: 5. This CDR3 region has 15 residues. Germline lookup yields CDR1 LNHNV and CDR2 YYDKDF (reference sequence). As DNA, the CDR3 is TGTGCCACCAGCAGAGGAGGGCTAGCGGGCAATGAGCAGTTCTTC. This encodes CATSRGGLAGNEQFF.

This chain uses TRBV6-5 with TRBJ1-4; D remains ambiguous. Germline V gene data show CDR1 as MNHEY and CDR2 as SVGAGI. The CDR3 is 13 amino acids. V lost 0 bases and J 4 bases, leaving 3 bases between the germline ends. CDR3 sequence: CASSYSINEKLFF. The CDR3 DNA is TGTGCCAGCAGTTACTCCATTAATGAAAAACTGTTTTTT.

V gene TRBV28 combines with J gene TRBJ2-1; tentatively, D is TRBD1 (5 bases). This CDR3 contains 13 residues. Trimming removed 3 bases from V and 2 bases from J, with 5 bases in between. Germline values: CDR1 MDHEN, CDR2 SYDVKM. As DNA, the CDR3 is TGTGCCAGCAGTTTGACAGCCTACAATGAGCAGTTCTTC. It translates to CASSLTAYNEQFF.

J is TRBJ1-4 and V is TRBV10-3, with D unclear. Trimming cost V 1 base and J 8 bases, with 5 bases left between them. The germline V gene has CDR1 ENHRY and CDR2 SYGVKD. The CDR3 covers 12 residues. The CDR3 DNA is TGTGCCATCAGTGAGTTCGGGGAAAAACTGTTTTTT. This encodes CAISEFGEKLFF.

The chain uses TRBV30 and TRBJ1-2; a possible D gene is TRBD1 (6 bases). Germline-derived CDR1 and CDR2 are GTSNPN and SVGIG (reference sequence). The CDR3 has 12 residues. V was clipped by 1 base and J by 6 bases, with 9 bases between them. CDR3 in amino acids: CAWSAGADGYTF. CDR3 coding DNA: TGTGCCTGGAGTGCAGGGGCCGATGGCTACACCTTC.

The DNA for the CDR3 is TGCGCCAGCAGCTCCCGGGACTCCCGTGGGGGGACCCAGTACTTC. This gives the protein CASSSRDSRGGTQYF. The V gene is TRBV5-1, the J gene TRBJ2-5; perhaps TRBD2 as D (6 bases). The CDR3 length is 15 residues. In germline, CDR1 is SGHRS, CDR2 YFSETQ. Trimming took 3 bases from V and 7 from J, leaving 19 bases between them. Based on the CDR3 plus reference TRBV5-1 and TRBJ2-5, the full variable domain is KAGVTQTPRYLIKTRGQQVTLSCSPISGHRSVSWYQQTPGQGLQFLFEYFSETQRNKGNFPGRFSGRQFSNSRSEMNVSTLELGDSALYLCASSSRDSRGGTQYFGPGTRLLVL.

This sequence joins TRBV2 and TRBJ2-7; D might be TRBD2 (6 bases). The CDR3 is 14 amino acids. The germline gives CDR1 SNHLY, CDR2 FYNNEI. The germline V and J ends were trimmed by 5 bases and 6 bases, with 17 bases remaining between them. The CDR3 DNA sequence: TGTGCCAGCAGTCCCCGGGACTTCGCCCGCGAGCAGTACTTC. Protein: CASSPRDFAREQYF.

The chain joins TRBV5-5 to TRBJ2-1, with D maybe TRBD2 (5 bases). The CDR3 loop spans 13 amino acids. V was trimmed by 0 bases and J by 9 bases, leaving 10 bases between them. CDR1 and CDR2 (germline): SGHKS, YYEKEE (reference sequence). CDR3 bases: TGTGCCAGCAGCTTGGCCCTAGCAGGTGAGCAGTTCTTC. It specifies CASSLALAGEQFF.

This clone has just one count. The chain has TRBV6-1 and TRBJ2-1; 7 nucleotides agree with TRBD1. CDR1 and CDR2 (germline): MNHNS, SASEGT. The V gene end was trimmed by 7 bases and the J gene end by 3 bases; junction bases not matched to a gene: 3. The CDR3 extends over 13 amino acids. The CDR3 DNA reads TGTGCCAGCACCCCAGGGGGCTACAATGAGCAGTTCTTC. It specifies CASTPGGYNEQFF.

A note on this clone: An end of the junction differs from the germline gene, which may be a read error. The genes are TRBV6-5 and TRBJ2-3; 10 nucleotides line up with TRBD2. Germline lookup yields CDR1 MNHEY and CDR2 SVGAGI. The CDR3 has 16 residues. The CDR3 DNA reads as TGTGCCAGCAGTTACTCGCTAGCGGGAGCCCCAGATAAGCAGTATTTT. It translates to CASSYSLAGAPDKQYF.

The CDR3 reads CASSLRVSLNEQFF. In DNA form, the CDR3 reads TGTGCCAGCAGTTTACGCGTGTCGCTTAATGAGCAGTTCTTC. This chain uses TRBV28 with TRBJ2-1; no firm D call. The CDR3 extends over 14 amino acids. V was shortened by 2 bases and J by 7 bases, with 12 bases between the two germline ends. Germline-derived CDR1 and CDR2 are MDHEN and SYDVKM.